The rows below give T cell receptor beta chains drawn from one sample of a study of OX40 agonist ivuxolimab in advanced cancers. This table comes from immunoSEQ multiplex PCR, and its TCRdb copy is limited to in-frame clones, with some not included. The sample holds 35,000 to 45,000 clones; 80% to 85% are singletons and the top ten take almost 10%. The sequenced sample was CD4+ or CD8+ T cells sorted from blood, obtained in a trial of the OX40 agonist ivuxolimab. These receptor sequences come from an adult with an advanced solid tumor such as melanoma, head and neck, liver or kidney cancer. Both conserved end residues are part of each CDR3. D genes are given only for firm matches. Rows give clone size only sometimes, using once, few, many, or a class for an expanded clone.

J gene,D gene,clone size,V gene,CDR3 protein,CDR3 DNA
TRBJ1-5,-,-,TRBV19,CASSTASNQPQHF,TGTGCCAGTAGTACTGCTAGCAATCAGCCCCAGCATTTT
TRBJ1-1,-,-,TRBV25-1,CASSELENTEAFF,TGTGCCAGCAGTGAATTAGAGAACACTGAAGCTTTCTTT
TRBJ1-2,TRBD1,once,TRBV2,CASSVLPTGGGGYTF,TGTGCCAGCAGTGTTTTGCCGACAGGGGGCGGTGGCTACACCTTC
TRBJ2-4,TRBD2,-,TRBV10-2,CATRTSGGARSRTQYF,TGCGCCACCCGAACTAGCGGGGGGGCAAGGTCTCGGACTCAGTACTTC
TRBJ1-1,-,-,TRBV29-1,CSVERKFGLWQSSGNTEAFF,TGCAGCGTTGAACGCAAATTTGGACTGTGGCAATCTTCTGGGAACACTGAAGCTTTCTTT
TRBJ1-4,-,few,TRBV18,CASSPQRWTSNEKLFF,TGTGCCAGCTCACCTCAACGGTGGACTTCCAATGAAAAACTGTTTTTT
TRBJ2-5,-,-,TRBV7-6,CAAAQGWQETQYF,TGTGCCGCGGCCCAGGGGTGGCAAGAGACCCAGTACTTC
TRBJ2-5,TRBD1,-,TRBV27,CASTIGGTSGGTQYF,TGTGCCAGCACCATTGGCGGAACCTCAGGGGGGACCCAGTACTTC
TRBJ2-3,-,-,TRBV30,CAWTGDTDTQYF,TGTGCCTGGACAGGGGACACAGATACGCAGTATTTT
TRBJ2-3,-,-,TRBV18,CASSLFRGRSETDTQYF,TGTGCCAGCTCCCTTTTCCGCGGCAGGTCCGAGACAGATACGCAGTATTTT
TRBJ2-2,-,-,TRBV9,CASSPYLALTGELFF,TGTGCCAGCAGCCCATACCTAGCGCTCACCGGGGAGCTGTTTTTT
TRBJ1-6,-,few,TRBV7-9,CASSLGDSPLHF,TGTGCCAGCAGCTTGGGGGATTCACCCCTCCACTTT
TRBJ2-5,-,-,TRBV5-1,CASSLLQRGRGVETQYF,TGCGCCAGCAGCCTACTACAGAGGGGGCGCGGGGTGGAGACCCAGTACTTC
TRBJ2-2,-,-,TRBV10-3,CAVRQGGTGELFF,TGTGCCGTCCGACAGGGAGGGACCGGGGAGCTGTTTTTT
TRBJ2-2,TRBD1,-,TRBV7-3,CASSLTGSTGGTGELFF,TGTGCCAGCAGCTTAACGGGAAGTACAGGGGGAACCGGGGAGCTGTTTTTT
TRBJ2-1,-,-,TRBV30,CAWSAQGASGFNEQFF,TGTGCCTGGAGTGCTCAGGGGGCTAGCGGGTTCAATGAGCAGTTCTTC
TRBJ2-3,-,-,TRBV7-9,CASSPRTNRTDTQYF,TGTGCCAGCAGCCCTAGGACAAATCGCACAGATACGCAGTATTTT
TRBJ2-1,-,-,TRBV5-1,CASSKTPPEQFF,TGCGCCAGCAGTAAGACTCCCCCTGAGCAGTTCTTC